These T cell receptor beta chains were read from a single sample in a study of blood T cell repertoires in COVID-19. The repertoire was sequenced with immunoSEQ multiplex PCR; TCRdb's copy has only in-frame clones and lacks some. The sample shows 88,000 or so clones, 75% to 90% of them seen only once. The sequencing sample was made of peripheral blood. These receptors were taken from a man in his sixties with acute or convalescent COVID-19. Each CDR3 is given with its conserved first and last residue. A D gene is named only where the DNA matches it firmly. Not all rows give a size; the values are once, few, many and, for expanded clones, a class.

.	.	TRBV29-1	TRBJ2-3	CSVEERTRSTDTQYF	TGCAGCGTTGAAGAGAGGACACGGAGCACAGATACGCAGTATTTT
.	.	TRBV3-1/TRBV3-2	TRBJ2-1	CASSRVPGNEQFF	TGTGCCAGCAGCCGAGTACCGGGCAATGAGCAGTTCTTC
.	.	TRBV9	TRBJ2-1	CASSVGQNSYNEQFF	TGTGCCAGCAGCGTAGGACAGAACTCCTACAATGAGCAGTTCTTC
.	.	TRBV7-6	TRBJ2-5	CASSLVGGSGETQYF	TGTGCCAGCAGCTTAGTTGGGGGGTCCGGGGAGACCCAGTACTTC
.	once	TRBV7-8	TRBJ1-2	CASSFGSRGYTF	TGTGCCAGCAGCTTTGGGAGTCGTGGCTACACCTTC
.	medium-sized	TRBV27	TRBJ1-3	CASSIQGSGNTIYF	TGTGCCAGCAGCATACAGGGATCTGGAAACACCATATATTTT
.	.	TRBV30	TRBJ1-2	CAWSTGGVYGYTF	TGTGCCTGGAGTACCGGGGGGGTCTATGGCTACACCTTC
TRBD1	.	TRBV6-5	TRBJ2-2	CASSYGDRGNTGELFF	TGTGCCAGCAGTTACGGGGACAGGGGGAACACCGGGGAGCTGTTTTTT
TRBD1	.	TRBV2	TRBJ1-2	CASKQGANGYTF	TGTGCCAGCAAGCAGGGGGCTAATGGCTACACCTTC
TRBD1	.	TRBV30	TRBJ1-1	CAWSQGGSSTEAFF	TGTGCCTGGAGCCAGGGGGGTTCGAGCACTGAAGCTTTCTTT
.	once	TRBV6-5	TRBJ1-4	CASRQVSATNEKLFF	TGTGCCAGCAGGCAGGTCTCCGCAACTAATGAAAAACTGTTTTTT
.	.	TRBV7-9	TRBJ1-1	CASSKAGGTSAFF	TGTGCCAGCAGCAAAGCGGGGGGGACATCAGCTTTCTTT
TRBD2	.	TRBV5-4	TRBJ2-5	CASSSGTSEETQYF	TGTGCCAGCAGCTCCGGGACTAGCGAAGAGACCCAGTACTTC
.	.	TRBV9	TRBJ2-3	CASSSPGTSTDTQYF	TGTGCCAGCAGCTCACCGGGGACTAGCACAGATACGCAGTATTTT
TRBD1	.	TRBV27	TRBJ2-7	CASSLAGQGAYEQYF	TGTGCCAGCAGTTTAGCGGGACAGGGGGCCTACGAGCAGTACTTC
.	.	TRBV27	TRBJ2-6	CASSWGTRSGANVLTF	TGTGCCAGCAGTTGGGGAACTAGATCTGGGGCCAACGTCCTGACTTTC
.	.	TRBV7-8	TRBJ1-4	CASSHPSQGPTNEKLFF	TGTGCCAGCAGCCACCCCTCCCAGGGGCCAACTAATGAAAAACTGTTTTTT
.	.	TRBV28	TRBJ1-1	CASSLQGWRTEAFF	TGTGCCAGCAGCCTACAGGGTTGGCGCACTGAAGCTTTCTTT
.	.	TRBV19	TRBJ1-3	CASSIQGTDTIYF	TGTGCCAGTAGTATTCAGGGTACGGACACCATATATTTT
.	.	TRBV6-1	TRBJ1-1	CASSEEGFTEAFF	TGTGCCAGCAGTGAAGAGGGGTTTACTGAAGCTTTCTTT
TRBD1	.	TRBV29-1	TRBJ2-7	CSVEGDSSYEQYF	TGCAGCGTTGAAGGGGACAGCTCCTACGAGCAGTACTTC
.	.	TRBV6-1	TRBJ1-1	CASSDRGRVDTEAFF	TGTGCCAGCAGTGATAGGGGGAGGGTGGACACTGAAGCTTTCTTT
.	.	TRBV5-1	TRBJ2-5	CASSVGLQETQYF	TGCGCCAGCAGCGTTGGACTCCAAGAGACCCAGTACTTC
TRBD1	.	TRBV3-1/TRBV3-2	TRBJ1-5	CASSLRTGYQPQHF	TGTGCCAGCAGCCTGCGGACAGGATATCAGCCCCAGCATTTT
.	.	TRBV29-1	TRBJ1-1	CSVGGESLTEAFF	TGCAGCGTGGGGGGGGAAAGTCTCACTGAAGCTTTCTTT
.	.	TRBV6-2/TRBV6-3	TRBJ2-3	CASRPPPTDTQYF	TGTGCCAGCAGGCCTCCCCCAACAGATACGCAGTATTTT
TRBD2	.	TRBV14	TRBJ2-3	CASSQEPGLAGVHTDTQYF	TGTGCCAGCAGCCAAGAGCCGGGACTAGCGGGAGTACACACAGATACGCAGTATTTT
.	.	TRBV3-1/TRBV3-2	TRBJ1-1	CASSPPPARGRNTEAFF	TGTGCCAGCAGCCCCCCACCGGCCAGGGGCCGCAACACTGAAGCTTTCTTT
.	.	TRBV12-3/TRBV12-4	TRBJ2-1	CASRGLSYNEQFF	TGTGCCAGCAGGGGACTCTCCTACAATGAGCAGTTCTTC
.	.	TRBV18	TRBJ1-2	CASSPEKRVYGYTF	TGTGCCAGCTCACCGGAAAAACGGGTCTATGGCTACACCTTC
.	.	TRBV5-1	TRBJ1-1	CASSPGQMNTEAFF	TGCGCCAGCAGCCCAGGACAGATGAACACTGAAGCTTTCTTT
.	once	TRBV5-1	TRBJ2-1	CASSLEGRGIQNEQFF	TGCGCCAGCAGCTTGGAAGGGAGGGGGATTCAGAATGAGCAGTTCTTC
TRBD1	.	TRBV6-1	TRBJ1-5	CASSGRGQGGNQPQHF	TGTGCCAGCAGTGGCCGAGGACAGGGTGGCAATCAGCCCCAGCATTTT
.	.	TRBV19	TRBJ2-6	CASSIEGGDSGANVLTF	TGTGCCAGTAGTATAGAGGGCGGGGACTCTGGGGCCAACGTCCTGACTTTC
.	.	TRBV2	TRBJ1-1	CASSTTGQNTEAFF	TGTGCCAGCAGTACGACTGGACAGAACACTGAAGCTTTCTTT
TRBD1	.	TRBV5-4	TRBJ1-1	CASSPAVGTGGGAFF	TGTGCCAGCAGCCCTGCAGTTGGGACAGGTGGGGGGGCTTTCTTT
.	few	TRBV13	TRBJ1-6	CASSRGNSPLHF	TGTGCCAGCAGCCGGGGGAATTCACCCCTCCACTTT
.	.	TRBV5-6	TRBJ2-1	CASSFVGLNEQFF	TGTGCCAGCAGCTTCGTCGGTCTTAATGAGCAGTTCTTC
.	.	TRBV6-5	TRBJ2-1	CASRGWGEIYNEQFF	TGTGCCAGCAGGGGGTGGGGGGAGATCTACAATGAGCAGTTCTTC
TRBD1	.	TRBV29-1	TRBJ1-2	CSVDLWDREIRRGYTF	TGCAGCGTTGACCTTTGGGACAGGGAGATCCGGAGAGGCTACACCTTC
.	.	TRBV19	TRBJ2-7	CASSTGDYEQYF	TGTGCCAGTAGTACCGGGGACTACGAGCAGTACTTC
.	.	TRBV5-6	TRBJ2-5	CASTFGYQETQYF	TGTGCCAGCACCTTCGGGTACCAAGAGACCCAGTACTTC
TRBD2	.	TRBV3-1/TRBV3-2	TRBJ2-5	CASSQGLGQETQYF	TGTGCCAGCAGCCAGGGACTAGGACAAGAGACCCAGTACTTC
TRBD1	.	TRBV19	TRBJ1-5	CASSMGRGAYAVDQPQHF	TGTGCCAGTAGTATGGGCAGGGGGGCTTACGCGGTTGATCAGCCCCAGCATTTT
TRBD1	.	TRBV27	TRBJ1-2	CASSLTGEYGYTF	TGTGCCAGCAGCCTAACAGGGGAGTATGGCTACACCTTC
TRBD1	.	TRBV7-2	TRBJ1-2	CASSSGRQGMNYGYTF	TGTGCCAGCAGCTCTGGGCGACAGGGAATGAACTATGGCTACACCTTC
.	.	TRBV7-9	TRBJ2-3	CASSLRQSSTDTQYF	TGTGCCAGCAGCTTAAGACAGTCTAGCACAGATACGCAGTATTTT
.	.	TRBV4-1	TRBJ2-3	CASSQVRLSTDTQYF	TGCGCCAGCAGCCAAGTTCGACTCAGCACAGATACGCAGTATTTT